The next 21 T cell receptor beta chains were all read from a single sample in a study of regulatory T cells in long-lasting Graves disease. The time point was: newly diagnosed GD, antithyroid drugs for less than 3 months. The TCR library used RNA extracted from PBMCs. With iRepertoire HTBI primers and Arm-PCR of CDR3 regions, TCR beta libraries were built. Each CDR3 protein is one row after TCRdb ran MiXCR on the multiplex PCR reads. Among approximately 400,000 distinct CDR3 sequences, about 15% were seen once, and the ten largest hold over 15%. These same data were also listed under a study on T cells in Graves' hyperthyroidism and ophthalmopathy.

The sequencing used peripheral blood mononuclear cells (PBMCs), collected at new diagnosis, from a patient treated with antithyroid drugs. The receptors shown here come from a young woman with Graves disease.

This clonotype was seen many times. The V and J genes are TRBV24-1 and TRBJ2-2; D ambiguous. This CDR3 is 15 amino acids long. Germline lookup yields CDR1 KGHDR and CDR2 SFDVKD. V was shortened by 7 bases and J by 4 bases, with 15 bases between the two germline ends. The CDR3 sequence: CATRSGRAITGELFF. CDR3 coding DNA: TGTGCCACCAGGTCGGGTAGGGCGATCACCGGGGAGCTGTTTTTT.

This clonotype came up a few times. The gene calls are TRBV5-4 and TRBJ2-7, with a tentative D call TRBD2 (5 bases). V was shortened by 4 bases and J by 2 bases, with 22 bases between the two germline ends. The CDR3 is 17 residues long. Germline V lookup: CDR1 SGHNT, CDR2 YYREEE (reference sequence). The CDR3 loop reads CASSLPPPSGATYEQYF. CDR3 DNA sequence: TGTGCCAGCAGCCTTCCCCCCCCGAGCGGAGCAACCTACGAGCAGTACTTC.

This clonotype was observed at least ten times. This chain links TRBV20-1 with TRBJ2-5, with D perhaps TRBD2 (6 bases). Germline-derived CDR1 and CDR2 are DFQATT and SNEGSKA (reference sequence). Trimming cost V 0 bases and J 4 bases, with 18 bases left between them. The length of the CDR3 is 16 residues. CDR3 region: CSAREGGGRVGETQYF. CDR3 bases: TGCAGTGCTAGAGAGGGAGGAGGGAGAGTAGGAGAGACCCAGTACTTC.

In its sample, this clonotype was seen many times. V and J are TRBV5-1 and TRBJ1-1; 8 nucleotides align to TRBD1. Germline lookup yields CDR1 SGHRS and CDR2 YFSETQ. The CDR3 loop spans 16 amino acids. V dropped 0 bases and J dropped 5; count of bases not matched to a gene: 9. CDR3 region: CASSLGPRGLVTEAFF. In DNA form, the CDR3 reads TGCGCCAGCAGCTTGGGCCCCAGGGGGCTGGTGACTGAAGCTTTCTTT.

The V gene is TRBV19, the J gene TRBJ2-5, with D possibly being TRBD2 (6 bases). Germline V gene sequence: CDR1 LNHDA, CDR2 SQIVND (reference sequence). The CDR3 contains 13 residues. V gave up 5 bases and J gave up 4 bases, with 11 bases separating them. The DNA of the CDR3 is TGTGCCAGTAGTGCGGGATCGGCAGAGACCCAGTACTTC. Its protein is CASSAGSAETQYF.

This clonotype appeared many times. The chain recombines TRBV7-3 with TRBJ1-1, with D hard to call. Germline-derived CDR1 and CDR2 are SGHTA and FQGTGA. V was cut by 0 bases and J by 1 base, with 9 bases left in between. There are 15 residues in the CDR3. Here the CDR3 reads CASSLTPAGNTEAFF. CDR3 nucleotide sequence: TGTGCCAGCAGCTTAACCCCGGCCGGGAACACTGAAGCTTTCTTT.

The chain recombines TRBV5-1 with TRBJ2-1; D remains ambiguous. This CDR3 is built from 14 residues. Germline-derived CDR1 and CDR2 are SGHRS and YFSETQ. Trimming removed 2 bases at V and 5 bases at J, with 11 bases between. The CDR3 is CASSLHQTHNEQFF. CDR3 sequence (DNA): TGCGCCAGCAGCTTACATCAGACCCACAATGAGCAGTTCTTC.

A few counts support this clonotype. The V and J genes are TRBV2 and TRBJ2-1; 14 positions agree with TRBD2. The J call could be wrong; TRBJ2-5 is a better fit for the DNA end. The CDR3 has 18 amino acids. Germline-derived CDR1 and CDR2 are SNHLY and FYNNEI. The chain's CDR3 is CASWGTSGSRAGEETQYF. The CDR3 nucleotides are TGTGCCAGCTGGGGGACTAGCGGGAGTAGAGCGGGTGAGGAGACCCAGTACTTC.

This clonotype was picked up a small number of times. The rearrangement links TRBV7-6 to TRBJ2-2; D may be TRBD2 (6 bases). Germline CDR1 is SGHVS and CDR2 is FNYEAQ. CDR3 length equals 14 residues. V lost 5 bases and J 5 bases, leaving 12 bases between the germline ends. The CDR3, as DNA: TGTGCCAGCAGCCCAGGGACTTCAACCGGGGAGCTGTTTTTT. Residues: CASSPGTSTGELFF.

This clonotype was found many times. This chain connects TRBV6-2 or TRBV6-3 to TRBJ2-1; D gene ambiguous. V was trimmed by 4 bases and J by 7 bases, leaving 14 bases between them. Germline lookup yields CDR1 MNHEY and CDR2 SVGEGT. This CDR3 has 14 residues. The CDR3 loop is CASSFGVIKNEQFF. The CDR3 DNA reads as TGTGCCAGCAGTTTCGGAGTAATTAAAAATGAGCAGTTCTTC.

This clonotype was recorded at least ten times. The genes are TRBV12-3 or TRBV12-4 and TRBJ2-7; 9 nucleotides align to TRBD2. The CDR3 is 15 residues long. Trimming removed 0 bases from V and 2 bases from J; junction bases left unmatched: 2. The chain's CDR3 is CASSLAGLAPYEQYF. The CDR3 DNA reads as TGTGCCAGCAGTTTAGCGGGACTAGCACCCTACGAGCAGTACTTC.

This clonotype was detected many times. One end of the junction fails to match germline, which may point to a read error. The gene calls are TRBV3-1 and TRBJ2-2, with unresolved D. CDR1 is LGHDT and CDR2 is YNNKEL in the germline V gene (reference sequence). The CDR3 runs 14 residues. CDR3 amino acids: CASSPVPDTRELFF. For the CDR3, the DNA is TGTGCCAGCAGCCCAGTCCCCGACACCCGGGAGCTGTTTTTT.

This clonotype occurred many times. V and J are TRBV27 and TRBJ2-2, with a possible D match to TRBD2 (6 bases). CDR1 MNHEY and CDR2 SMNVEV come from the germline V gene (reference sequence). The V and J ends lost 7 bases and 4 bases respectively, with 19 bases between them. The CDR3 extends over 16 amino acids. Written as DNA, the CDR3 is TGTGCCAGCAAACTAATCCCCCTAGCGTCCACCGGGGAGCTGTTTTTT. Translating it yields CASKLIPLASTGELFF.

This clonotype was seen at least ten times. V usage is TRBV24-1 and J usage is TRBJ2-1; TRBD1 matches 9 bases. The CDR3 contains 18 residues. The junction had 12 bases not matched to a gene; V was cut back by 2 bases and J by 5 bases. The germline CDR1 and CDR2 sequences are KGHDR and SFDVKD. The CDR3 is CATSDSLWGQGAHNEQFF. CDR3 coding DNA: TGTGCCACCAGTGATTCCCTTTGGGGACAGGGCGCACACAATGAGCAGTTCTTC.

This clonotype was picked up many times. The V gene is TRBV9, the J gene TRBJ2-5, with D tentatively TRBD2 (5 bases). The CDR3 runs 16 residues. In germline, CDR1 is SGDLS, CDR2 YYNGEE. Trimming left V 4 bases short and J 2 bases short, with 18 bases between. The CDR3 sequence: CASSPFRGLDQETQYF. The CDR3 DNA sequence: TGTGCCAGCAGCCCGTTCAGAGGACTTGATCAAGAGACCCAGTACTTC.

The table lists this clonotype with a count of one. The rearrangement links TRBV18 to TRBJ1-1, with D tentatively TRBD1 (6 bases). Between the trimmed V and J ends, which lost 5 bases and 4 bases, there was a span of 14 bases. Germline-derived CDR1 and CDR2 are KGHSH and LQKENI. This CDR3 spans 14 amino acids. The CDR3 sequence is CASSVGQQLTEAFF. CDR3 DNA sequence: TGTGCCAGCTCAGTAGGACAGCAACTCACTGAAGCTTTCTTT. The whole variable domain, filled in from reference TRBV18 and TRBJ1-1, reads NAGVMQNPRHLVRRRGQEARLRCSPMKGHSHVYWYRQLPEEGLKFMVYLQKENIIDESGMPKERFSAEFPKEGPSILRIQQVVRGDSAAYFCASSVGQQLTEAFFGQGTRLTVV.

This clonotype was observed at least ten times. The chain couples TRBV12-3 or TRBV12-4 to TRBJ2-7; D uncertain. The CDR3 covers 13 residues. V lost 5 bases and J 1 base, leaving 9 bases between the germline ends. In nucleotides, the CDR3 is TGTGCCAGCAGTCCCGGCGCGTCCTACGAGCAGTACTTC. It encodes CASSPGASYEQYF.

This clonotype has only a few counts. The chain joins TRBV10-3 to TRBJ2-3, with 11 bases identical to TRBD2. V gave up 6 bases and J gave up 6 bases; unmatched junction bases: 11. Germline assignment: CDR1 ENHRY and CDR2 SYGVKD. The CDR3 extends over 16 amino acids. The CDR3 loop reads CAIRAVLAGVSDTQYF. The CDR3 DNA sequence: TGTGCCATCAGGGCCGTACTAGCGGGAGTTTCGGATACGCAGTATTTT.

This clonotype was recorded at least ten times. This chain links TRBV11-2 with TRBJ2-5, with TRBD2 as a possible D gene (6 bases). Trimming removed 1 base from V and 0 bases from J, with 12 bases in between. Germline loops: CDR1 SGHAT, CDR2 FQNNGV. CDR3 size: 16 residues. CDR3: CASSLVGVADQETQYF. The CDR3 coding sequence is TGTGCCAGCAGCTTAGTCGGAGTAGCGGACCAAGAGACCCAGTACTTC.

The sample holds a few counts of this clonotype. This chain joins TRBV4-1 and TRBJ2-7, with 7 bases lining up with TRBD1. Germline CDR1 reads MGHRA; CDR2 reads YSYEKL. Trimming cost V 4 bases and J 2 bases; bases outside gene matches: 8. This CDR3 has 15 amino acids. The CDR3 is CASSRIMGQPYEQYF. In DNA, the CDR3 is TGCGCCAGCAGCCGAATAATGGGACAGCCCTACGAGCAGTACTTC.

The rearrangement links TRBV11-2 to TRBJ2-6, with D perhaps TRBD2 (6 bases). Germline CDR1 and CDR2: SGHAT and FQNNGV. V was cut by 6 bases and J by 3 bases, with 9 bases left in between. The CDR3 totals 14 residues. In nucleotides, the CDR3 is TGTGCCAGCAGGGCCGGGGGTGGGGCCAACGTCCTGACTTTC. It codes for CASRAGGGANVLTF.